This passage covers 2 T cell receptor beta chains from one sample sequenced in a study. Each CDR3 protein gets one entry after TCRdb re-called the reads with MiXCR. Seen here are some 530 distinct CDR3 sequences, under 40% observed once, and the top ten hold approximately 50%. The sequenced sample was CD8+ T cells (not recorded whether cultured). All receptors come from a female donor.

V usage is TRBV12-3 or TRBV12-4 and J usage is TRBJ2-7; tentatively, D is TRBD1 (5 bases). The CDR3 is made up of 13 amino acids. Trimming shortened V by 5 bases and J by 5 bases, and 13 bases separated the two germline ends. This CDR3 is CASSPQGSHEQYF. The CDR3 nucleotides read TGTGCCAGCAGTCCGCAGGGATCTCACGAGCAGTACTTC.

This clonotype is termed medium-sized. The genes are TRBV21-1 and TRBJ1-2; TRBD1 is the table's D call, not checked against the DNA. TRBV21-1 is an annotated pseudogene. The CDR3 length is 16 residues. The DNA for the CDR3 is TGTGCCAGCAGCAAAGGCAAGCTACCACCGGGCTATGGCTACACCTTC. Its translation is CASSKGKLPPGYGYTF.